The 21 T cell receptor beta chains reported below all come from one sample, sequenced in a study of blood T cell repertoires in COVID-19. Sequencing was performed with immunoSEQ multiplex PCR; in TCRdb, only in-frame clones are kept and a portion is missing. The sample consists of fewer than 350,000 clones, around 90% of them appearing once. Sequencing input: PBMCs or T cells enriched from blood (not recorded which). The receptors stem from a woman aged 40 to 50 who had recovered from COVID-19.

A few counts support this clone. J is TRBJ2-5 and V is TRBV5-4; D perhaps matches TRBD1 (6 bases). The CDR3 has 13 amino acids. Between the trimmed V and J ends, which lost 5 bases and 5 bases, there was a span of 13 bases. Germline CDR1 SGHNT, CDR2 YYREEE (reference sequence). CDR3 in DNA: TGTGCCAGCAGGTCTCAGGGGTGGGAGACCCAGTACTTC. Translated, it gives CASRSQGWETQYF.

The genes are TRBV5-1 and TRBJ2-7; D unclear. Germline loops: CDR1 SGHRS, CDR2 YFSETQ. CDR3 size: 16 residues. V was shortened by 0 bases and J by 0 bases, with 13 bases between the two germline ends. The CDR3 DNA reads as TGCGCCAGCAGCTTGGGGGCATGGGTCGGCTCCTACGAGCAGTACTTC. It translates to CASSLGAWVGSYEQYF.

The chain joins TRBV14 to TRBJ1-1; D is ambiguous. Trimming stripped 4 bases from V and 10 bases from J, with 10 bases between. CDR1 SGHDN and CDR2 FVKESK come from the germline V gene. The CDR3 loop spans 11 amino acids. The CDR3 is CASSPGFGAFF. CDR3 in DNA: TGTGCCAGCAGCCCGGGTTTCGGAGCTTTCTTT.

This clone is a singleton in its sample. This CDR3 is CASRPAGALGVETQYF. DNA for the CDR3: TGTGCCAGCAGGCCAGCGGGGGCCCTAGGGGTGGAGACCCAGTACTTC. The chain recombines TRBV27 with TRBJ2-5, with 8 bases matching TRBD2. The length of the CDR3 is 16 residues. J gave up 5 bases and V 6 bases, and 14 bases lay outside the gene matches. Germline assignment: CDR1 MNHEY and CDR2 SMNVEV (reference sequence).

The J gene is TRBJ2-1, the V gene TRBV20-1; 7 bases are shared with TRBD2. J was trimmed by 4 bases and V by 3 bases; bases with no gene match: 9. This CDR3 comprises 15 residues. Per the germline V gene, CDR1 is DFQATT and CDR2 is SNEGSKA (reference sequence). The CDR3 reads CSASRLSSGYNEQFF. The CDR3 DNA reads TGCAGTGCTAGTAGGTTGTCTAGCGGATACAATGAGCAGTTCTTC.

The chain uses TRBV2 and TRBJ2-7, with a weak D call TRBD2 (6 bases). The CDR3 is 13 amino acids. Trimming stripped 8 bases from V and 1 base from J, with 12 bases between. Looked up from germline, CDR1 is SNHLY and CDR2 is FYNNEI. The CDR3 spells CASRGRGSYEQYF. The CDR3 DNA is TGTGCCAGCCGGGGTCGGGGGTCCTACGAGCAGTACTTC.

This chain uses TRBV9 with TRBJ2-1; D perhaps matches TRBD2 (6 bases). CDR3 length equals 15 residues. Germline values: CDR1 SGDLS, CDR2 YYNGEE. Trimming shortened V by 3 bases and J by 6 bases, and 16 bases separated the two germline ends. In DNA, the CDR3 is TGTGCCAGCAGCGCCGGGAGATGGCTTTTCAATGAGCAGTTCTTC. Translating it yields CASSAGRWLFNEQFF.

The rearrangement links TRBV7-2 to TRBJ2-5; 13 bases are a match to TRBD2. The length of the CDR3 is 15 residues. Germline loops: CDR1 SGHTA, CDR2 FQGNSA. Trimming took 3 bases from V and 4 from J; bases not matched to a gene: 2. CDR3 region: CASSFRTSGRETQYF. CDR3 DNA: TGTGCCAGCAGCTTCCGGACTAGCGGGAGAGAGACCCAGTACTTC.

This clone has just a few counts. The V call is TRBV5-1, the J call TRBJ2-1; 7 bases match TRBD1. V trimming: 5 bases; J trimming: 1 base; junction bases outside the gene matches: 3. This CDR3 is 14 amino acids long. Germline CDR1 is SGHRS and CDR2 is YFSETQ. The CDR3 sequence is CASREDRSYNEQFF. The CDR3 nucleotides are TGCGCCAGCAGGGAGGACAGGTCCTACAATGAGCAGTTCTTC.

V usage is TRBV4-1 and J usage is TRBJ2-3; 7 positions match TRBD2. The CDR3 is 18 residues long. Germline V gene lookup returns CDR1 MGHRA and CDR2 YSYEKL. The ends lost 0 bases at V and 0 bases at J; junction bases unmatched: 9. The CDR3 DNA follows: TGCGCCAGCAGCCAAGATTCTGCGGGGCGGGGGAGCACAGATACGCAGTATTTT. It encodes CASSQDSAGRGSTDTQYF.

The chain employs TRBV24-1 and TRBJ2-3, with 9 bases that match TRBD2. V was pared by 12 bases and J by 0 bases, with 0 bases of the junction left unmatched. The length of the CDR3 is 12 residues. Germline V gives CDR1 KGHDR, CDR2 SFDVKD. The CDR3 coding sequence is TGTGCCGCGGGGGGGAGCACAGATACGCAGTATTTT. Translation: CAAGGSTDTQYF.

The chain carries TRBV7-2 and TRBJ1-2; a possible D gene is TRBD1 (6 bases). The CDR3 has 14 residues. V lost 7 bases, J lost 5 bases, and 17 bases lay in between. CDR1 is SGHTA, CDR2 FQGNSA, per germline. CDR3 coding DNA: TGTGCCAGCATCAATCAAGGGGGGGATTATGGCTACACCTTC. It codes for CASINQGGDYGYTF.

The chain employs TRBV5-1 and TRBJ2-2, with TRBD1 matching 9 bases. The trim removed 5 bases at V and 5 bases at J, leaving 19 bases unmatched. The CDR3 is 19 residues long. The germline CDR1 and CDR2 sequences are SGHRS and YFSETQ. The CDR3 sequence: CASREQGASGTGWTGELFF. The DNA for the CDR3 is TGCGCCAGCAGAGAACAGGGGGCTTCGGGAACCGGGTGGACCGGGGAGCTGTTTTTT.

The gene calls are TRBV7-2 and TRBJ1-1; 7 bases line up with TRBD1. CDR1 and CDR2 from the germline V gene are SGHTA and FQGNSA. The CDR3 loop spans 15 amino acids. V gave up 2 bases and J gave up 1 base; unmatched junction bases: 4. CDR3 sequence (DNA): TGTGCCAGCAGCTTAAGGGGGCCGACGAACACTGAAGCTTTCTTT. Its translation: CASSLRGPTNTEAFF.

Written as DNA, the CDR3 is TGTGCCAGCAGCTACGGGGGTGTTGGCACTGAAGCTTTCTTT. Translated: CASSYGGVGTEAFF. V and J are TRBV7-9 and TRBJ1-1; a possible D gene is TRBD1 (5 bases). Germline V gives CDR1 SEHNR, CDR2 FQNEAQ (reference sequence). V lost 4 bases and J lost 4, with 13 bases in between. The CDR3 is 14 residues long. Full variable domain (remainder filled in from reference TRBV7-9 and TRBJ1-1): DTGVSQNPRHKITKRGQNVTFRCDPISEHNRLYWYRQTLGQGPEFLTYFQNEAQLEKSRLLSDRFSAERPKGSFSTLEIQRTEQGDSAMYLCASSYGGVGTEAFFGQGTRLTVV.

V and J are TRBV5-1 and TRBJ1-1; 7 nucleotides align to TRBD1. Germline V gene lookup returns CDR1 SGHRS and CDR2 YFSETQ. V lost 6 bases and J lost 3; bases outside the gene matches: 2. CDR3 size: 12 residues. For the CDR3, the DNA is TGCGCCAGCAATCAGGGGGACACTGAAGCTTTCTTT. Translated: CASNQGDTEAFF.

A note on this clone: Within the sample, other DNA sequences also encode this same CDR3. This chain links TRBV7-6 with TRBJ1-1; D is perhaps TRBD1 (6 bases). V lost 2 bases to trimming and J lost 3 bases, with 10 bases between them. This CDR3 contains 14 residues. Germline assignment: CDR1 SGHVS and CDR2 FNYEAQ. The CDR3 nucleotides read TGTGCCAGCAGCTTACGGGCAGGGGACACTGAAGCTTTCTTT. Encoded protein: CASSLRAGDTEAFF.

The CDR3 coding sequence is TGTGCCAGCACTAGGGAGGGGCGTACTGAAGCTTTCTTT. It is translated as CASTREGRTEAFF. The chain employs TRBV2 and TRBJ1-1, with TRBD1 as a possible D gene (5 bases). Germline CDR1 is SNHLY and CDR2 is FYNNEI. The V gene lost 7 bases and the J gene lost 5 bases, with 14 bases spanning the gap. The length of the CDR3 is 13 residues.

In its sample, this clone was seen a few times. This specimen includes other DNA sequences encoding the same CDR3. The chain carries TRBV7-9 and TRBJ1-5; D is uncertain. V was shortened by 1 base and J by 5 bases, with 6 bases between the two germline ends. CDR3 length equals 13 residues. Germline CDR1 is SEHNR and CDR2 is FQNEAQ (reference sequence). CDR3 in amino acids: CASSLGEDQPQHF. The CDR3 DNA reads as TGTGCCAGCAGCTTAGGAGAGGATCAGCCCCAGCATTTT.

The J gene is TRBJ1-6, the V gene TRBV5-8, with TRBD1 matching 11 bases. Trimming removed 4 bases from V and 9 bases from J; junction bases left unmatched: 6. CDR3 length equals 15 residues. The germline V gene encodes CDR1 SGHTS and CDR2 YDEGEE. The CDR3 DNA reads TGTGCCAGCAGCGCGGACAGGGGGCGAATTTCACCCCTCCACTTT. It codes for CASSADRGRISPLHF.

V gene TRBV6-5 combines with J gene TRBJ1-2, with 8 positions matching TRBD1. Looked up from germline, CDR1 is MNHEY and CDR2 is SVGAGI. The length of the CDR3 is 16 residues. The ends lost 4 bases at V and 4 bases at J; junction bases unmatched: 11. The CDR3 here is CASSSRPQGAGYGYTF. CDR3 sequence (DNA): TGTGCCAGCAGTTCACGACCTCAGGGGGCGGGCTATGGCTACACCTTC.